This T cell receptor beta chain was captured in a study of blood T cell repertoires in COVID-19. Looking at the study overall: Acute and convalescent COVID-19 specimens originated in the United States, Italy and Spain. T cells, B-cell-depleted T cells, or PBMCs provided the cDNA or gDNA that served as material.

As handled by the study authors: Nucleated cell counts were estimated from reference gene primer amplification. TCRdb's copy holds only in-frame clones and misses some; the assay was immunoSEQ multiplex PCR. The DNA was the basis for D and trimming; V, J and clone size are from that table. The sample contains 380,000 or so clones, around 90% of which appear only once. This receptor was obtained from a man aged 35-49 years with acute or convalescent COVID-19. Sequenced material: peripheral blood.

Written as DNA, the CDR3 is TGTGCCAGCAGCTCATCTTGGGACAGGGGGGAGGGAAACTATGGCTACACCTTC. Protein product: CASSSSWDRGEGNYGYTF. The gene calls are TRBV7-9 and TRBJ1-2; 11 bases line up with TRBD1. Trimming at V came to 4 bases and at J to 2 bases, leaving 12 bases not matched to a gene. There are 18 residues in the CDR3. The germline V gene has CDR1 SEHNR and CDR2 FQNEAQ (reference sequence).